Following are 8 T cell receptor beta chains from one sample sequenced in a study of cytomegalovirus exposure and HLA in healthy donors. In the PCR, 60 Vbeta and 13 Jbeta primers were used. Repertoires were generated with immunoSEQ multiplex PCR, while TCRdb's copy carries only in-frame clones and drops some. The sample holds 150,000 or so clones, 73% seen once. The specimen sequenced was PBMCs. These receptors were collected from a woman younger than 35 in good health and CMV-seronegative.

CDR3 loop: CASLGEANYGYTF. The CDR3 DNA is TGTGCCAGCCTCGGGGAAGCTAACTATGGCTACACCTTC. The chain links TRBV6-6 to TRBJ1-2; D call uncertain. CDR1 MNHNY and CDR2 SVGAGI come from the germline V gene (reference sequence). V lost 8 bases and J 0 bases, leaving 10 bases between the germline ends. The CDR3 sequence is 13 residues long.

The V and J genes are TRBV7-6 and TRBJ2-3, with 10 bases that match TRBD2. V gave up 5 bases and J gave up 6 bases; unmatched junction bases: 11. The CDR3 covers 16 residues. Germline CDR1 SGHVS, CDR2 FNYEAQ. CDR3 residues: CASSEASGGEFDTQYF. The CDR3 nucleotides are TGTGCCAGCAGCGAGGCTAGCGGGGGTGAATTTGATACGCAGTATTTT.

The J gene is TRBJ2-5, the V gene TRBV5-6; a weak D match, TRBD2 (6 bases). This CDR3 is built from 16 residues. Between the trimmed V and J ends, which lost 2 bases and 1 base, there was a span of 15 bases. Germline values: CDR1 SGHDT, CDR2 YYEEEE. The CDR3 loop is CASSFGTPLTQETQYF. As DNA, the CDR3 is TGTGCCAGCAGCTTCGGGACTCCATTAACCCAAGAGACCCAGTACTTC.

The chain has TRBV2 and TRBJ2-4; D remains unclear. CDR1 and CDR2 from the germline V gene are SNHLY and FYNNEI. CDR3 size: 16 residues. Trimming removed 10 bases at V and 0 bases at J, with 19 bases between. The CDR3 bases are TGTGCCACCCAAGCCGAAACCACCTTAGCCAAAAACATTCAGTACTTC. It codes for CATQAETTLAKNIQYF.

The V and J genes are TRBV9 and TRBJ2-3, with D hard to call. V was shortened by 0 bases and J by 2 bases, with 7 bases between the two germline ends. The V gene's germline CDR1 is SGDLS and CDR2 YYNGEE. This CDR3 is 14 amino acids long. The CDR3 here is CASSVGLYTDTQYF. As DNA, the CDR3 is TGTGCCAGCAGCGTAGGACTTTACACAGATACGCAGTATTTT.

The rearrangement joins TRBV4-3 to TRBJ1-2, with D perhaps TRBD1 (5 bases). Trimming shortened V by 8 bases and J by 2 bases, and 18 bases separated the two germline ends. The germline V gene has CDR1 LGHNA and CDR2 YSLEER. There are 15 residues in the CDR3. The CDR3 DNA is TGCGCCAGCTCTCCACAGACGACAGAAAACTATGGCTACACCTTC. This translates into CASSPQTTENYGYTF.

The chain uses TRBV5-1 and TRBJ2-1; 14 bases line up with TRBD2. The junction had 21 bases not matched to a gene; V was cut back by 3 bases and J by 7 bases. The germline V gene has CDR1 SGHRS and CDR2 YFSETQ. The CDR3 length is 21 residues. CDR3: CASSSPGLAGVRDYRGNEQFF. The CDR3 DNA sequence: TGCGCCAGCAGCTCACCGGGACTAGCGGGAGTACGGGATTATCGAGGGAATGAGCAGTTCTTC.

This chain uses TRBV27 with TRBJ2-2; D is perhaps TRBD1 (5 bases). CDR3 length: 15 residues. Germline-derived CDR1 and CDR2 are MNHEY and SMNVEV (reference sequence). V shed 3 bases and J shed 0 bases, with 8 bases lying between them. DNA of the CDR3: TGTGCCAGCAGTTTGGCCAGGGCGAACACCGGGGAGCTGTTTTTT. This translates into CASSLARANTGELFF.